Each of the 19 T cell receptor beta chains below was sequenced from the same sample in a study of beta chain features in type 1 diabetes. Study results and caveats: In every one of the four CD4+ subsets, TCRB CDR3s were moderately but significantly shorter in Type 1 diabetes patients.

The antigens these receptors bind are not known. Investigators reverse transcribed all isolated RNA, so they sequenced expressed TCRB transcripts. Generated by immunoSEQ multiplex PCR, the TCRdb table keeps only in-frame clones and is missing some. The table includes approximately 170,000 clones, less than 9.5% detected once. The sequencing sample was made of central memory CD4+ T cells from blood. These receptor sequences come from a woman between 40 and 55 years old with type 1 diabetes.

To note about this clone: The junction differs from germline at one of its ends, possibly a read error. The chain joins TRBV10-3 to TRBJ2-3; D is possibly TRBD1 (6 bases). This CDR3 has 15 amino acids. Germline-derived CDR1 and CDR2 are ENHRY and SYGVKD. This chain's CDR3 is CASSEAQGSTDTQYF. CDR3 coding DNA: TGTGCCAGCAGTGAAGCGCAGGGGAGCACAGATACGCAGTATTTT.

This clone came up a few times. The CDR3 nucleotides read TGTGCCAGCCGAGGGGGTGCACAGAGAGCTAACTATGGCTACACCTTC. Its translation is CASRGGAQRANYGYTF. V usage is TRBV2 and J usage is TRBJ1-2, with TRBD1 as a possible D gene (6 bases). V was cut by 8 bases and J by 0 bases, with 19 bases left in between. Germline V gene sequence: CDR1 SNHLY, CDR2 FYNNEI. CDR3 length: 16 amino acids. The variable domain in full, with the rest retrieved from reference TRBV2 and TRBJ1-2, is EPEVTQTPSHQVTQMGQEVILRCVPISNHLYFYWYRQILGQKVEFLVSFYNNEISEKSEIFDDQFSVERPDGSNFTLKIRSTKLEDSAMYFCASRGGAQRANYGYTFGSGTRLTVV.

This clone has only a few counts. The chain carries TRBV4-1 and TRBJ2-5, with 11 nucleotides matching TRBD2. CDR1 is MGHRA and CDR2 is YSYEKL in the germline V gene. Trimming at V came to 0 bases and at J to 5 bases, leaving 2 bases not matched to a gene. The CDR3 extends over 15 amino acids. In nucleotides, the CDR3 is TGCGCCAGCAGCCAAGATAGCGGGAGGGGGGAGACCCAGTACTTC. Translated: CASSQDSGRGETQYF.

The chain couples TRBV5-1 to TRBJ2-1, with 7 bases identical to TRBD2. Germline CDR1 reads SGHRS; CDR2 reads YFSETQ. The V segment lost 0 bases and the J segment 8 bases; nucleotides outside the gene matches: 11. The CDR3 is made up of 16 amino acids. CDR3 nucleotides: TGCGCCAGCAGCTTGGTTTTGGCGGGAGACGGCGATGAGCAGTTCTTC. It yields the protein CASSLVLAGDGDEQFF.

This clone was observed at least ten times. The same CDR3 arises from other DNA sequences in this sample as well. CDR3 region: CAWSVDSNTEAFF. As DNA, the CDR3 is TGTGCCTGGAGTGTGGACAGTAACACTGAAGCTTTCTTT. The chain joins TRBV30 to TRBJ1-1; a weak D match, TRBD1 (6 bases). CDR1 and CDR2 (germline): GTSNPN, SVGIG (reference sequence). The CDR3 has 13 amino acids. V shed 0 bases and J shed 2 bases, with 7 bases lying between them.

The chain couples TRBV7-2 to TRBJ1-1; maybe TRBD1 (6 bases). In germline, CDR1 is SGHTA, CDR2 FQGNSA. The V end was cut by 3 bases, the J end by 5 bases, with 10 bases between. The CDR3 is 13 residues long. The CDR3 DNA is TGTGCCAGCAGCTTCACAACAGGGACTGAAGCTTTCTTT. As protein: CASSFTTGTEAFF.

This clone was detected a few times. The chain couples TRBV4-1 to TRBJ1-4; D is ambiguous. The CDR3 covers 16 residues. The V gene lost 1 base and the J gene lost 7 bases, with 16 bases spanning the gap. Germline V gene sequence: CDR1 MGHRA, CDR2 YSYEKL. The CDR3 region has the DNA TGCGCCAGCAGCCAAGCACAGCTACTAGTGGCTGAAAAACTGTTTTTT. It yields the protein CASSQAQLLVAEKLFF.

The chain's CDR3 is CASSLEGGFRNEQFF. The CDR3 nucleotides are TGCGCCAGCAGCTTGGAGGGCGGGTTCCGCAATGAGCAGTTCTTC. The chain couples TRBV5-1 to TRBJ2-1; a possible D gene is TRBD2 (5 bases). CDR3 length equals 15 residues. CDR1 is SGHRS, CDR2 YFSETQ, per germline. V was cut by 0 bases and J by 6 bases, with 13 bases left in between.

This clone was seen more than once but under ten times. This chain joins TRBV6-5 and TRBJ1-6; D is unresolved. The CDR3 runs to 14 residues. The V end lost 6 bases, the J end lost 6 bases, and 12 bases lay between the germline ends. CDR1 MNHEY and CDR2 SVGAGI come from the germline V gene. This CDR3 reads CASRFEERNSPLHF. The CDR3 region has the DNA TGTGCCAGCAGGTTTGAGGAGCGTAATTCACCCCTCCACTTT.

This clone was detected a few times. This CDR3 is CAWSRANTEAFF. In DNA form, the CDR3 reads TGTGCCTGGAGTAGAGCGAACACTGAAGCTTTCTTT. This sequence joins TRBV30 and TRBJ1-1; D call uncertain. Germline V gene lookup returns CDR1 GTSNPN and CDR2 SVGIG (reference sequence). V lost 2 bases, J lost 1 base, and 5 bases lay in between. The CDR3 extends over 12 amino acids.

The chain combines TRBV7-9 with TRBJ2-7; 7 nucleotides align to TRBD1. Germline CDR1 is SEHNR and CDR2 is FQNEAQ (reference sequence). This CDR3 is built from 15 residues. The junction had 9 bases not matched to a gene; V was cut back by 5 bases and J by 2 bases. Here the CDR3 DNA reads TGTGCCAGCAGCCCCCGACAGGGCGCAACCTACGAGCAGTACTTC. Translation gives CASSPRQGATYEQYF.

In nucleotides, the CDR3 is TGTGCCAGCAGTCCCCATACGGGAGCGTCTGAGCAGTTCTTC. Its protein is CASSPHTGASEQFF. The V call is TRBV28, the J call TRBJ2-1; possible D gene TRBD2, 6 bases. V was cut by 5 bases and J by 9 bases, with 17 bases left in between. From germline, CDR1 is MDHEN and CDR2 SYDVKM. The CDR3 loop spans 14 amino acids.

The gene calls are TRBV30 and TRBJ1-1; 8 bases line up with TRBD1. V trimming: 6 bases; J trimming: 11 bases; junction bases outside the gene matches: 8. The length of the CDR3 is 11 residues. Germline loops: CDR1 GTSNPN, CDR2 SVGIG (reference sequence). This CDR3 reads CACKWDRWAFF. The CDR3 region has the DNA TGTGCCTGTAAATGGGACAGGTGGGCTTTCTTT.

This sequence joins TRBV4-3 and TRBJ2-2; TRBD2 is a possible D gene (6 bases). Germline-derived CDR1 and CDR2 are LGHNA and YSLEER. The CDR3 totals 14 residues. V lost 4 bases to trimming and J lost 7 bases, with 13 bases between them. The CDR3 region is CASSPGVVGGELFF. CDR3 DNA sequence: TGCGCCAGCAGCCCGGGGGTGGTGGGCGGGGAGCTGTTTTTT.

This clone was observed a handful of times. This chain links TRBV27 with TRBJ1-2, with a tentative D call TRBD1 (6 bases). The CDR3 has 13 amino acids. V dropped 2 bases and J dropped 7 bases, with 11 bases sitting between them. Germline V gene lookup returns CDR1 MNHEY and CDR2 SMNVEV (reference sequence). Here the CDR3 DNA reads TGTGCCAGCAGTTTAACATCAGGGGCTGGCTACACCTTC. As protein: CASSLTSGAGYTF.

V and J are TRBV7-9 and TRBJ1-3, with D unresolved. The V gene lost 2 bases and the J gene lost 0 bases, with 5 bases spanning the gap. The germline V gene has CDR1 SEHNR and CDR2 FQNEAQ (reference sequence). This CDR3 is built from 14 residues. CDR3 DNA sequence: TGTGCCAGCAGCTTATCTAGCTCTGGAAACACCATATATTTT. Protein: CASSLSSSGNTIYF.

This clone was found a few times. The chain combines TRBV5-4 with TRBJ2-3; 7 nucleotides agree with TRBD2. CDR1 SGHNT and CDR2 YYREEE come from the germline V gene (reference sequence). With 5 bases clipped from V and 5 bases from J, the junction kept 14 bases outside the gene matches. The CDR3 has 16 amino acids. The CDR3 here is CASRFASGIGLDTQYF. The CDR3 DNA reads TGTGCCAGCAGGTTCGCCAGCGGGATAGGATTAGATACGCAGTATTTT.

There are a few counts of this clone. The chain combines TRBV28 with TRBJ2-7, with D possibly matching TRBD1 (5 bases). V lost 1 base and J 3 bases, leaving 16 bases between the germline ends. Germline lookup yields CDR1 MDHEN and CDR2 SYDVKM. The CDR3 contains 16 residues. The CDR3 reads CASSLSGKRTIYEQYF. In nucleotides, the CDR3 is TGTGCCAGCAGTTTATCTGGGAAACGGACAATCTACGAGCAGTACTTC.

This clone was found a few times. This sample also contains other DNA sequences that code for the same CDR3. The chain couples TRBV28 to TRBJ1-2, with D perhaps matching TRBD1 (6 bases). Germline CDR1 is MDHEN and CDR2 is SYDVKM. The length of the CDR3 is 14 residues. Between the trimmed V and J ends, which lost 5 bases and 4 bases, there was a span of 14 bases. The CDR3 region has the DNA TGTGCCAGCAGTGCCCCCGGACAGAGCTATGGCTACACCTTC. This sequence encodes CASSAPGQSYGYTF.